Listed here are 12 T cell receptor beta chains from one sample, sequenced in a study of CD8+ T cells in alopecia areata. Following extraction, RNA underwent reverse transcription to cDNA, which served as the sequencing template. Some clones are missing from TCRdb's copy, which holds only in-frame ones; the method was immunoSEQ multiplex PCR. In the table there are 210,000 or so clones, around 66% of which are singletons. Indicated treatment: oral pan-JAK inhibitor, 5-10 mg twice daily. The starting material was CD4+ T cells sorted from blood, obtained at week 44, from a patient treated with tofacitinib. The source is a human donor with alopecia areata.

A single count supports this clone. The chain couples TRBV20-1 to TRBJ1-3; no clear D. The ends were cut back, 3 bases at V and 3 bases at J, with 3 bases in the middle. This CDR3 has 11 amino acids. Germline CDR1 reads DFQATT; CDR2 reads SNEGSKA (reference sequence). The CDR3: CSASSGNTIYF. CDR3 nucleotide sequence: TGCAGTGCTAGTAGTGGAAACACCATATATTTT.

This clone showed up just once. The chain has TRBV6-1 and TRBJ2-5, with D perhaps assigned TRBD1 or TRBD2 (6 bases each). V was pared by 6 bases and J by 9 bases, with 20 bases between. Germline CDR1 reads MNHNS; CDR2 reads SASEGT. The CDR3 runs to 14 residues. CDR3 sequence reads: CASRDSAHGSAQYF. CDR3 coding DNA: TGTGCCAGCAGGGACAGCGCCCACGGGAGTGCCCAGTACTTC.

J is TRBJ2-1 and V is TRBV9, with 8 bases identical to TRBD2. CDR3 size: 15 residues. V dropped 0 bases and J dropped 6; count of bases not matched to a gene: 5. Per germline, CDR1 SGDLS and CDR2 YYNGEE. The CDR3 sequence is CASSVVAGGFNEQFF. For the CDR3, the DNA is TGTGCCAGCAGCGTAGTTGCGGGGGGCTTCAATGAGCAGTTCTTC.

About this clone itself: The same CDR3 also results from other DNA sequences found in this sample. This chain joins TRBV30 and TRBJ1-5; 8 nucleotides match TRBD1. The junction had 0 bases not matched to a gene; V was cut back by 4 bases and J by 1 base. This CDR3 has 13 residues. The germline V gene has CDR1 GTSNPN and CDR2 SVGIG (reference sequence). CDR3 bases: TGTGCCTGGACAGGGGGCAGCAATCAGCCCCAGCATTTT. The encoded protein is CAWTGGSNQPQHF. Filled out from reference TRBV30 and TRBJ1-5, the complete variable domain reads SQTIHQWPATLVQPVGSPLSLECTVEGTSNPNLYWYRQAAGRGLQLLFYSVGIGQISSEVPQNLSASRPQDRQFILSSKKLLLSDSGFYLCAWTGGSNQPQHFGDGTRLSIL.

Here the CDR3 DNA reads TGTGCCAGCTCGGCCACCGTACAGGGCCCCTCTGGCTACACCTTC. Translation gives CASSATVQGPSGYTF. The V gene is TRBV18, the J gene TRBJ1-2; TRBD1 might be the D (6 bases). Looked up from germline, CDR1 is KGHSH and CDR2 is LQKENI. The germline V and J ends were trimmed by 6 bases and 7 bases, with 21 bases remaining between them. This CDR3 comprises 15 residues.

This clone has only one observation. This CDR3 is CSVISGGGTGELFF. CDR3 in DNA: TGCAGCGTTATCTCGGGGGGCGGAACCGGGGAGCTGTTTTTT. J is TRBJ2-2 and V is TRBV29-1, with a weak D call TRBD2 (7 bases). Germline loops: CDR1 SQVTM, CDR2 ANQGSEA. V lost 5 bases and J lost 5, with 15 bases in between. The CDR3 is made up of 14 amino acids.

J is TRBJ2-2 and V is TRBV7-2; D is uncertain. Germline values: CDR1 SGHTA, CDR2 FQGNSA. V shed 4 bases and J shed 1 base, with 16 bases lying between them. The CDR3 loop spans 17 amino acids. The CDR3 here is CASSSAVERLNTGELFF. The CDR3 DNA is TGTGCCAGCAGCTCCGCCGTCGAACGACTGAACACCGGGGAGCTGTTTTTT.

V and J are TRBV30 and TRBJ1-6; 7 nucleotides match TRBD1. Germline values: CDR1 GTSNPN, CDR2 SVGIG (reference sequence). The CDR3 has 13 residues. V shed 8 bases and J 7 bases; nucleotides not matched to a gene: 8. The CDR3 reads CARRQGTNSPLHF. For the CDR3, the DNA is TGTGCCCGACGACAGGGAACCAATTCACCCCTCCACTTT.

The V and J genes are TRBV4-3 and TRBJ2-6; TRBD1 might be the D (5 bases). The CDR3 extends over 15 amino acids. Germline V gene data show CDR1 as LGHNA and CDR2 as YSLEER. The V end was cut by 6 bases, the J end by 4 bases, with 13 bases between. The CDR3 is CASRPAGLGANVLTF. DNA of the CDR3: TGCGCCAGCAGGCCTGCAGGGCTGGGGGCCAACGTCCTGACTTTC.

CDR3 bases: TGTGCCAGCAGCCTCCGACTAGCGGGCTACAATGAGCAGTTCTTC. Protein product: CASSLRLAGYNEQFF. V is TRBV7-3 and J is TRBJ2-1; 10 bases are a match to TRBD2. V lost 5 bases, J lost 3 bases, and 4 bases stayed unmatched. CDR1 is SGHTA, CDR2 FQGTGA, per germline. The CDR3 runs 15 residues.

The chain carries TRBV7-2 and TRBJ1-2; D is possibly TRBD1 (6 bases). V gave up 5 bases and J gave up 4 bases, with 17 bases separating them. CDR3 length: 15 amino acids. Germline assignment: CDR1 SGHTA and CDR2 FQGNSA. DNA of the CDR3: TGTGCCAGCAGCCCCACGGGGGGGCAGTCCTATGGCTACACCTTC. Translation: CASSPTGGQSYGYTF. Full variable domain (rest looked up from reference TRBV7-2 and TRBJ1-2): GAGVSQSPSNKVTEKGKDVELRCDPISGHTALYWYRQSLGQGLEFLIYFQGNSAPDKSGLPSDRFSAERTGGSVSTLTIQRTQQEDSAVYLCASSPTGGQSYGYTFGSGTRLTVV.

This clone came up once. The J gene is TRBJ2-3, the V gene TRBV5-1; no firm D call. Germline lookup yields CDR1 SGHRS and CDR2 YFSETQ. V was pared by 0 bases and J by 1 base, with 6 bases between. The CDR3 totals 14 residues. The chain's CDR3 is CASSLEAGTDTQYF. The CDR3 nucleotides are TGCGCCAGCAGCTTGGAAGCAGGCACAGATACGCAGTATTTT.